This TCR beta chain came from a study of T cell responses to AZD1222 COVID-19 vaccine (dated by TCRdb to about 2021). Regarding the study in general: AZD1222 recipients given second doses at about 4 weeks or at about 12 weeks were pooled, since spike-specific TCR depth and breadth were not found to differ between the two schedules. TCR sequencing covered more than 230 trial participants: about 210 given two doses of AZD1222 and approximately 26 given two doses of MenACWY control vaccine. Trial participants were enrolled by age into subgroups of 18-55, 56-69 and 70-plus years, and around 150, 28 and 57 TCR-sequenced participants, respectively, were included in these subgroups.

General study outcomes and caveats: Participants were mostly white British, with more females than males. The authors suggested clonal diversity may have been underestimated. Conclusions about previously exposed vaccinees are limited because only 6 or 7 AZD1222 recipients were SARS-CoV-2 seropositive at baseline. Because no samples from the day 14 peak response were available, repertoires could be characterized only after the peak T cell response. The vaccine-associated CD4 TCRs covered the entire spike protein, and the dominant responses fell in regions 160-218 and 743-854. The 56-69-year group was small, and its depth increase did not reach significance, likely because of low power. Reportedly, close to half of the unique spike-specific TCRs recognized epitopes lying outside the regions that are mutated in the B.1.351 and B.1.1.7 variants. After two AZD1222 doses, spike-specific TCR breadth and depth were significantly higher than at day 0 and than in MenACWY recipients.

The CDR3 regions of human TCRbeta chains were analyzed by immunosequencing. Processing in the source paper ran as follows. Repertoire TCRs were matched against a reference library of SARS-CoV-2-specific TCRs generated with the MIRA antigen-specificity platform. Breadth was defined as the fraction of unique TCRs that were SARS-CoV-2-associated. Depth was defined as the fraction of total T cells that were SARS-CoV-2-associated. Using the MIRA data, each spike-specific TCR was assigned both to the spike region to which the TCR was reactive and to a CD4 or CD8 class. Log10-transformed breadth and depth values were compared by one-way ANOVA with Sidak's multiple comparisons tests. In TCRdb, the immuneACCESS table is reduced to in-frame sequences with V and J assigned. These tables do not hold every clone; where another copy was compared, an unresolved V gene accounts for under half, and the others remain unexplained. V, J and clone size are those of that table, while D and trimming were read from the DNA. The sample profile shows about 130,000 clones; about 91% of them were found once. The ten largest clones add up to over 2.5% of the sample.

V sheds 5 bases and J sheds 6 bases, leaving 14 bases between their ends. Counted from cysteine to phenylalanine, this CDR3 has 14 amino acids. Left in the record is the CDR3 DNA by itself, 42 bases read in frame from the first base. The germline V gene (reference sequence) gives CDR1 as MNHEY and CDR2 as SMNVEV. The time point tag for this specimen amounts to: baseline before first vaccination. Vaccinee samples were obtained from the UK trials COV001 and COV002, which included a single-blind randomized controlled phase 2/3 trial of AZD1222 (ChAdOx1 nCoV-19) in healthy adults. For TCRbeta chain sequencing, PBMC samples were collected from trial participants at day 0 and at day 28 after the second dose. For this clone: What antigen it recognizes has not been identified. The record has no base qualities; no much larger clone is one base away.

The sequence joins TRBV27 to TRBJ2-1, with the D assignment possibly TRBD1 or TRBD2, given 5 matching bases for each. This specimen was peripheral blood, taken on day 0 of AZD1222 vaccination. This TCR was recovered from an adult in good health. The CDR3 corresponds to CASSRTGTINEQFF. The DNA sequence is TGTGCCAGCAGTCGTACCGGGACGATCAATGAGCAGTTCTTC.